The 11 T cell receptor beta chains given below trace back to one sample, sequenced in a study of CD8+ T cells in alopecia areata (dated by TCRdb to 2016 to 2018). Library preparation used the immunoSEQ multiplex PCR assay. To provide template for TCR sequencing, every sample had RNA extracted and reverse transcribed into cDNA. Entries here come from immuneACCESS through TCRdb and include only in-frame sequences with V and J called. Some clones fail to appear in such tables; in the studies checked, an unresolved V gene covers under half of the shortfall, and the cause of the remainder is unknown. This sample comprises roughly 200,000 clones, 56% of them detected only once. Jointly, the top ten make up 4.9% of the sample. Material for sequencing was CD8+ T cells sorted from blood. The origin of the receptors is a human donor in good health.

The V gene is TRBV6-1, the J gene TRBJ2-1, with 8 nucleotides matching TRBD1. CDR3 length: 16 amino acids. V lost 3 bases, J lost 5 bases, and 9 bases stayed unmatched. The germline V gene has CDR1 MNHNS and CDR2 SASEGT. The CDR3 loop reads CASSETTGALDNEQFF. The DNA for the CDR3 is TGTGCCAGCAGTGAGACGACAGGGGCCCTAGACAATGAGCAGTTCTTC.

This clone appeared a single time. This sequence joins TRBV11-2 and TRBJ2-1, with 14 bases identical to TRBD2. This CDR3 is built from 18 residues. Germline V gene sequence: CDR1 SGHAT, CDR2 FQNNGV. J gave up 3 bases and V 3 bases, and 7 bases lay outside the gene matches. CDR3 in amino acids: CASSFTTSGGAVYNEQFF. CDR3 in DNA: TGTGCCAGCAGCTTTACGACTAGCGGGGGGGCCGTCTACAATGAGCAGTTCTTC.

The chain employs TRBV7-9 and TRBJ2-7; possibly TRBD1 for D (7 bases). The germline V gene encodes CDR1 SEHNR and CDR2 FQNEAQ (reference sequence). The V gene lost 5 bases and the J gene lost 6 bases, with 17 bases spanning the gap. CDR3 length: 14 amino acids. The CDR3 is CASSQGGEPGEQYF. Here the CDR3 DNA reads TGTGCCAGCAGCCAGGGGGGAGAGCCGGGCGAGCAGTACTTC. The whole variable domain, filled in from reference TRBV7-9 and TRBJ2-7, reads DTGVSQNPRHKITKRGQNVTFRCDPISEHNRLYWYRQTLGQGPEFLTYFQNEAQLEKSRLLSDRFSAERPKGSFSTLEIQRTEQGDSAMYLCASSQGGEPGEQYFGPGTRLTVT.

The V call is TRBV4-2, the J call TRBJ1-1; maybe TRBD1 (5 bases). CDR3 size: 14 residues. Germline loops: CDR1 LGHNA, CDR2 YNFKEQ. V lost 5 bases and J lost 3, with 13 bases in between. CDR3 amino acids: CASSRNWGDTEAFF. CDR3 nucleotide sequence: TGTGCCAGCAGCAGAAACTGGGGGGACACTGAAGCTTTCTTT.

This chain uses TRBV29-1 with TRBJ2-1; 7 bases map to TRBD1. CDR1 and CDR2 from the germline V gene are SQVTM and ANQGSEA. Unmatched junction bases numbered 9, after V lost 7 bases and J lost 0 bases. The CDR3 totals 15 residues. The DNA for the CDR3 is TGCAGCGCGAGACAGGGCCGAAGCTCCTACAATGAGCAGTTCTTC. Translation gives CSARQGRSSYNEQFF.

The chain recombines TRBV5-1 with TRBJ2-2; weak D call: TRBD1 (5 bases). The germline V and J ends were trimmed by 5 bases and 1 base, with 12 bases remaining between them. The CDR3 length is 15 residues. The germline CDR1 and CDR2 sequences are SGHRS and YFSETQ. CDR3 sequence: CASSFRQGNTGELFF. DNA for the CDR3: TGCGCCAGCAGTTTTCGGCAGGGGAACACCGGGGAGCTGTTTTTT.

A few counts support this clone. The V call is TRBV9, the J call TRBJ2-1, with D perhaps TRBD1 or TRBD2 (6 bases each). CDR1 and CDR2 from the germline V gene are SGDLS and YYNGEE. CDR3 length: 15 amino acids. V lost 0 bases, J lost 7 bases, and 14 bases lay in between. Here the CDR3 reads CASSVDSRGVNEQFF. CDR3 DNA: TGTGCCAGCAGCGTAGATTCTAGGGGGGTGAATGAGCAGTTCTTC.

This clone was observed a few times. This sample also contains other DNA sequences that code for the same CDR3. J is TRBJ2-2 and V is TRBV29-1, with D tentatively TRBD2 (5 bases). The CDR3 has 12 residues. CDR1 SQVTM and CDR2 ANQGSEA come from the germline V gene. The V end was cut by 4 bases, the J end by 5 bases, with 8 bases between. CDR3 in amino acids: CSVARGTGELFF. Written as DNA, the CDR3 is TGCAGCGTTGCTCGGGGAACCGGGGAGCTGTTTTTT.

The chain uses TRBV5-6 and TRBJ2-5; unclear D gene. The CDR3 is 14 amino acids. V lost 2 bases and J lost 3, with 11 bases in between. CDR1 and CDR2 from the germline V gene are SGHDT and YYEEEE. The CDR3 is CASSLFSEEETQYF. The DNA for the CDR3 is TGTGCCAGCAGCTTATTTTCAGAGGAAGAGACCCAGTACTTC.

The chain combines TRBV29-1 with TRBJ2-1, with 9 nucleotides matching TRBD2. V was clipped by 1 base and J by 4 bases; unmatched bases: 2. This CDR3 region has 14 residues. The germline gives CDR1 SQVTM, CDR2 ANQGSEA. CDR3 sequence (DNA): TGCAGCGTTGAAGGCACTAGCGGGTACAATGAGCAGTTCTTC. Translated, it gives CSVEGTSGYNEQFF.

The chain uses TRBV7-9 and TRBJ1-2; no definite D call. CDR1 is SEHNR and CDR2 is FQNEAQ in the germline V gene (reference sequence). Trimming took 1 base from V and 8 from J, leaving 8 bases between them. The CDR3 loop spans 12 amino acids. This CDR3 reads CASSLGVTGYTF. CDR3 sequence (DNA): TGTGCCAGCAGCTTAGGGGTAACAGGCTACACCTTC. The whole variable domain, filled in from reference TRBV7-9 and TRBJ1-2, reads DTGVSQNPRHKITKRGQNVTFRCDPISEHNRLYWYRQTLGQGPEFLTYFQNEAQLEKSRLLSDRFSAERPKGSFSTLEIQRTEQGDSAMYLCASSLGVTGYTFGSGTRLTVV.